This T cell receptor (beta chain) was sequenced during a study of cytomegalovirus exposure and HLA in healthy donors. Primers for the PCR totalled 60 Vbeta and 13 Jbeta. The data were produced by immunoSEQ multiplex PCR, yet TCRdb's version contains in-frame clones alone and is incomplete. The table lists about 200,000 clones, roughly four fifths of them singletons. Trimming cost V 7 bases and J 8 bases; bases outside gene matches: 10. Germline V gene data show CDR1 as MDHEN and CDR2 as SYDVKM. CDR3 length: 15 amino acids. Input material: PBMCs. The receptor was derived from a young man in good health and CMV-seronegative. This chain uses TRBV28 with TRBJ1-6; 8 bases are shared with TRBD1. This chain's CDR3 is CASMGYGTGYSPLHF. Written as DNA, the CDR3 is TGTGCCAGCATGGGTTATGGGACAGGTTATTCACCCCTCCACTTT.